The present T cell receptor (beta chain) was sequenced within a study of blood T cell repertoires in COVID-19. In the study overall: Acute and convalescent COVID-19 specimens originated in the United States, Italy and Spain.

The CDR3 extends over 15 amino acids. V gave up 5 bases and J gave up 6 bases; unmatched junction bases: 6. Germline CDR1 reads MNHEY; CDR2 reads SVGAGI. Produced via immunoSEQ multiplex PCR; TCRdb's table is partial and in-frame only. The data hold some 300,000 clones, with 90% observed a single time. This chain joins TRBV6-5 and TRBJ2-2, with 10 bases aligning to TRBD2. The sample taken for sequencing was peripheral blood. This TCR derives from a woman aged 45-59 years with COVID-19, enrolled during active disease. The CDR3 region is CASSRSGRAPGELFF. The CDR3 DNA reads as TGTGCCAGCAGTAGGAGCGGGAGGGCCCCCGGGGAGCTGTTTTTT.